This TCR beta chain was identified in a study of PD-1 blockade in classical Hodgkin lymphoma (TCRdb year 2020). As for the study more broadly: Nivolumab dosing was 3 mg/kg intravenously every 2 weeks, continuing until either disease progression or unacceptable toxicity. To define a peripheral blood immune signature of response to PD-1 blockade in classical Hodgkin lymphoma, the study combined TCR beta sequencing with CyTOF. Findings and caveats that apply to the study as a whole: The study was limited to a single clinical trial cohort, and causes of repertoire differences, possibly disease activity or prior therapy, remained undefined. Trial patients achieving complete response had baseline diversity similar to newly diagnosed patients, whereas partial responders and progressors had significantly lower diversity. Diversity was lower in patients who began nivolumab less than 1 year after ASCT, so these patients were left out of later analyses to avoid confounding by immune reconstitution. Baseline TCR diversity was reported to be lower in newly diagnosed patients than in healthy donors, and even lower in relapsed/refractory patients. A significant rise by C4D1 was seen in CD4+ but not CD8+ TCR diversity (p=0.0027 vs p=0.16), with the rise being most apparent in complete responders (p=0.02).

The Qiagen DNeasy kit was used to extract genomic DNA from unsorted PBMCs and from the negatively selected CD4+ and CD8+ fractions. Amplification of TCR beta CDR3 regions was done by immunoSEQ multiplex PCR with primers that anneal to V and J segments. A synthetic immune receptor repertoire was used to minimize amplification bias, and any residual bias was removed computationally once sequencing was done. On the study's bioinformatics: Custom Python scripts were used to quantify repertoire diversity as the Shannon entropy index. Unsorted, CD4+ and CD8+ repertoires were analyzed separately, except in combined analyses where CD4+ and CD8+ sequences were merged in silico. A clone was considered expanded if an increase in frequency of at least 2-fold after treatment relative to C1D1 was found, and a pseudocount of 0.5 was applied to clones undetected at baseline. Singleton clones were defined as clones with 0 or 1 copy at C1D1, and non-singleton clones were defined as clones with 2 or more copies. Clones expanded in unsorted samples were assigned a CD4+, CD8+ or unknown annotation through matching of protein sequences in sorted samples from the same patient. Wilcoxon tests on paired samples were used to test diversity changes from C1D1 to C4D1. The clones in this table, taken by TCRdb from immuneACCESS, are in-frame only. Not every clone is retained; where verified, under half of the shortfall comes from an unresolved V gene, and the cause of the rest is unknown. V, J and clone size are those of that table, while D and trimming were read from the DNA. In all, the sample holds 20,000 to 25,000 clones, and more than 70% of those were seen once. The ten largest clones add up to 15% to 20% of the sample.

There are a few counts of this clone. The antigen it recognizes is unknown. The sample holds no much larger clone one base away, and base qualities are not on file. The time point label, read with the paper, signifies: cycle 4 day 1 (C4D1), after about 6 weeks of nivolumab. All trial patients had relapsed after autologous stem cell transplantation, with cohorts A, B and C differing in prior brentuximab vedotin exposure. A total of fewer than 70 patients with relapsed/refractory classical Hodgkin lymphoma made up the trial cohort, and each patient's best overall response was complete response, partial response or progressive disease. In the multi-cohort phase II CheckMate 205 trial, trial patients received single-agent nivolumab. An independent review committee assessed best overall response by applying the 2007 International Working Group response criteria. Trial PBMCs were collected just before the start of nivolumab (C1D1) and during therapy at cycle 2 day 1 and cycle 4 day 1. After peripheral blood was drawn into 8 mL Vacutainer Cell Preparation Tubes, PBMCs were isolated by centrifugation and then cryopreserved.

This sequence was found in a human donor with classical Hodgkin lymphoma. The material sequenced was peripheral blood mononuclear cells (PBMCs), taken before the fourth cycle of nivolumab.

The DNA sequence is given as TGCGCCAGCAGCTTTGGGACAGGGGGGAATGAGCAGTTCTTC. Its protein is CASSFGTGGNEQFF. The sequence joins TRBV5-1 to TRBJ2-1, with 11 middle bases fitting TRBD1. CDR1 and CDR2, looked up from the germline V gene, are SGHRS and YFSETQ. At the junction V is shortened by 2 bases and J by 7 bases; bases outside the gene matches: 2. Taken from cysteine to phenylalanine, the CDR3 has 14 residues. The CDR3 DNA has 42 bases and is translated from base 1.